This T cell receptor beta chain derives from a study of metastatic and nonmetastatic thyroid tumors (dated by TCRdb to the early 2020s). With respect to the entire study: For patients with malignant and with benign thyroid disease, the researchers compared repertoires between peripheral blood samples and tumor or nodule tissue samples. General conclusions and limits of the study: TCR beta diversity was reported as significantly higher in malignant tumors than in benign nodules, in both blood and tumor samples.

As regards this clone: Its cognate antigen has yet to be identified. One base away there is no much larger clone; base qualities are not given.

No treatment had been received by any patient before thyroid surgery. Using T-cell receptor beta sequencing, the study looked back at clinical samples from patients collected from about 2011 to 2018. There are 16 amino acids in the CDR3, from cysteine to phenylalanine inclusive. Only the CDR3 region is kept as DNA, spanning 48 bases read in frame from base 1. CDR1 and CDR2, looked up from the germline V gene, are SGHRS and YFSETQ. Trimming takes 9 bases off V and 8 bases off J; junction bases not matched to a gene: 20. Libraries were constructed by PCR. The instrument was an Illumina HiSeq 4000. High-throughput sequencing was used to profile the TCR beta-chain CDR3 region of every patient. Under the source paper's analysis protocol: The researchers built a classifier to tell apart papillary thyroid cancer patients with distant metastasis, based on CDR3 differences among clinicopathological groups. To measure repertoire diversity the researchers used the Shannon index, while the Morisita-Horn index served to gauge how similar the tumor and blood repertoires were. TCRdb's own reprocessing of the public reads used fastp at Q25 and MiXCR and kept productive beta chains. For this entry, the V and J calls and clone size follow TCRdb and not the study's own pipeline. The sample yields approximately 20,000 clones; roughly a quarter were counted once. More than 9% of the sample is in the top ten clones.

The sample consisted of tumor tissue. The TCR was taken from a female donor with papillary thyroid cancer or a benign thyroid nodule (not recorded which). Some clones in this sample may be carry-over from other donors' samples. The V and J genes are TRBV5-1 and TRBJ2-1; TRBD2 fits 7 bases in the junction. The CDR3 has the sequence CANRPKRERVRDEQFF. The DNA reads as follows: TGCGCCAACAGACCAAAGCGGGAACGGGTCCGGGATGAGCAGTTCTTC. Extended through the reference TRBV5-1 and TRBJ2-1 proteins, this CDR3 yields the full variable domain: KAGVTQTPRYLIKTRGQQVTLSCSPISGHRSVSWYQQTPGQGLQFLFEYFSETQRNKGNFPGRFSGRQFSNSRSEMNVSTLELGDSALYLCANRPKRERVRDEQFFGPGTRLTVL.